Listed below are T cell receptor beta chains from one sample, sequenced in a study of blood T cell repertoires in COVID-19. TCRdb's copy holds only in-frame clones and misses some; the assay was immunoSEQ multiplex PCR. The sample gives roughly 380,000 clones, around 84% of which show up once; approximately 3.7% is in the top ten. Sequencing was carried out using peripheral blood. These receptor sequences come from a woman between 18 and 30 years old with acute or convalescent COVID-19. CDR3s include the opening cysteine and the closing phenylalanine or tryptophan. D genes are given only for firm matches. Not every row has a clone size; where given, it reads once, few, many or a size class.

J: TRBJ1-2
V: TRBV9
D: .
size: .
DNA: TGTGCCAGCAGCGCGACAGGCCCCTATTATGGCTACACCTTC
CDR3: CASSATGPYYGYTF

J: TRBJ1-5
V: TRBV5-6
D: .
size: .
DNA: TGTGCCAGCAGATTTTCAGGGGTAAATCAGCCCCAGCATTTT
CDR3: CASRFSGVNQPQHF

J: TRBJ1-2
V: TRBV2
D: .
size: .
DNA: TGTGCCAGCAGTTCGCAGGGATATGGCTACACCTTC
CDR3: CASSSQGYGYTF

J: TRBJ2-1
V: TRBV5-1
D: .
size: .
DNA: TGCGCCAGCAGCCCACCGGGAAAGGCCTACAATGAGCAGTTCTTC
CDR3: CASSPPGKAYNEQFF

J: TRBJ2-7
V: TRBV27
D: .
size: .
DNA: TGTGCCAGCAGTTTATCGGCACACCGGGACCTAGGGGGAGTCTACGAGCAGTACTTC
CDR3: CASSLSAHRDLGGVYEQYF

J: TRBJ2-7
V: TRBV11-2
D: TRBD1
size: .
DNA: TGTGCCAGCAGCTGGTATCAGACAGGGATGCGCTCCTACGAGCAGTACTTC
CDR3: CASSWYQTGMRSYEQYF

J: TRBJ1-1
V: TRBV5-1
D: .
size: .
DNA: TGCGCCAGCAGCCGACAGGAGGTTAACACTGAAGCTTTCTTT
CDR3: CASSRQEVNTEAFF

J: TRBJ1-1
V: TRBV7-9
D: .
size: .
DNA: TGTGCCAGCAGCCGAGGCGGGGTTGACACTGAAGCTTTCTTT
CDR3: CASSRGGVDTEAFF

J: TRBJ2-5
V: TRBV5-5
D: TRBD2
size: .
DNA: TGTGCCAGCAGCTTGGGGACTAGCGGGTGGCAAGAGACCCAGTACTTC
CDR3: CASSLGTSGWQETQYF

J: TRBJ2-3
V: TRBV5-6
D: .
size: .
DNA: TGTGCCAGCAGCGCTCACAGGGATACGGATACGCAGTATTTT
CDR3: CASSAHRDTDTQYF

J: TRBJ1-4
V: TRBV19
D: TRBD1
size: .
DNA: TGTGCCACTCAGGGGGCGCCCGATACAAAACTGTTTTTT
CDR3: CATQGAPDTKLFF

J: TRBJ2-1
V: TRBV24-1
D: .
size: .
DNA: TGTGCCACCAGCCCAGGTTACAATGAGCAGTTCTTC
CDR3: CATSPGYNEQFF

J: TRBJ1-6
V: TRBV4-2
D: .
size: .
DNA: TGTGCCAGCAGCCAAGTTACAGGGAGAAATTCACCCCTCCACTTT
CDR3: CASSQVTGRNSPLHF

J: TRBJ2-5
V: TRBV4-1
D: .
size: .
DNA: TGCGCCAGCAGCGGCCCGCCGACAGGACCCCAAGAGACCCAGTACTTC
CDR3: CASSGPPTGPQETQYF

J: TRBJ1-2
V: TRBV27
D: TRBD1
size: .
DNA: TGTGCCAGCAGAGAACAGGGGAACTATGGCTACACCTTC
CDR3: CASREQGNYGYTF

J: TRBJ2-5
V: TRBV7-3
D: .
size: .
DNA: TGTGCCAGCAGCTTAAGGCGGGGGCCACAAGAGACCCAGTACTTC
CDR3: CASSLRRGPQETQYF

J: TRBJ2-5
V: TRBV24-1
D: .
size: .
DNA: TGTGCCACCAGTGAGGAAGGACGGGGAGAGACCCAGTACTTC
CDR3: CATSEEGRGETQYF

J: TRBJ2-5
V: TRBV12-5
D: TRBD1
size: .
DNA: TGTGCTAGTGGTTTGAGGACAGGACTCCAAGAGACCCAGTACTTC
CDR3: CASGLRTGLQETQYF

J: TRBJ2-3
V: TRBV7-9
D: .
size: .
DNA: TGTGCCAGCAGCTTAGGCAACGTCGGGGTGAGCACAGATACGCAGTATTTT
CDR3: CASSLGNVGVSTDTQYF

J: TRBJ2-5
V: TRBV11-2
D: TRBD1
size: .
DNA: TGTGCCAGCAGCCTCCGACAGGGGTCTCAAGAGACCCAGTACTTC
CDR3: CASSLRQGSQETQYF

J: TRBJ1-4
V: TRBV28
D: .
size: once
DNA: TGTGCCAGCAGTTTAGACGGAGGTAATGAAAAACTGTTTTTT
CDR3: CASSLDGGNEKLFF

J: TRBJ2-7
V: TRBV11-2
D: TRBD2
size: .
DNA: TGTGCCAGCAGCTTACCGGGGGGGCGGGGCCAGCAGTACTTC
CDR3: CASSLPGGRGQQYF

J: TRBJ2-1
V: TRBV9
D: TRBD2
size: .
DNA: TGTGCCAGCAATCCGGCGGGAGATTTCTACAATGAGCAGTTCTTC
CDR3: CASNPAGDFYNEQFF